This note documents a single T cell receptor (beta chain) sequence. In terms of age and location, participants ranged from about 18 to 90 years and lived in about two dozen US areas. Each participant's cohort was designated according to participant-reported clinical history. This specimen comes from a study of blood T cell repertoires in COVID-19. The data were produced by immunoSEQ multiplex PCR, yet TCRdb's version contains in-frame clones alone and is incomplete. This repertoire shows roughly 170,000 clones, around 83% found once; its top ten account for approximately 4%. Input material: PBMCs or T cells enriched from blood (not recorded which). The clonotype comes from a woman in her fifties or sixties in a cohort exposed to, infected with or recovered from COVID-19 (not recorded which).

The chain's CDR3 is CASSYGTGDGYTF. In DNA form, the CDR3 reads TGTGCCAGCAGCTACGGGACAGGGGATGGCTACACCTTC. V usage is TRBV7-3 and J usage is TRBJ1-2, with 10 bases identical to TRBD1. CDR1 and CDR2 from the germline V gene are SGHTA and FQGTGA. CDR3 length: 13 residues. V dropped 4 bases and J dropped 6; count of bases not matched to a gene: 2.